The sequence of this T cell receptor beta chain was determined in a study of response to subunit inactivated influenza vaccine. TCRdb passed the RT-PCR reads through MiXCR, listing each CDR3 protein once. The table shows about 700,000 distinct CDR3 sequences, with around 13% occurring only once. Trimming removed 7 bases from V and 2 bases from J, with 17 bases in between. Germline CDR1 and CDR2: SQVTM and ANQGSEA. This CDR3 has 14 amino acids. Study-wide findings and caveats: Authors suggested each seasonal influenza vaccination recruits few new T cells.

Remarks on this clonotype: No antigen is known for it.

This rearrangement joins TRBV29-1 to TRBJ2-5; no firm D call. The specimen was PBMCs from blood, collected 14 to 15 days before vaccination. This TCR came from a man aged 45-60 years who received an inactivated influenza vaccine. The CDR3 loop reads CSARFGSGQETQYF. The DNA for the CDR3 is TGCAGCGCTAGGTTCGGGTCTGGACAAGAGACCCAGTACTTC.